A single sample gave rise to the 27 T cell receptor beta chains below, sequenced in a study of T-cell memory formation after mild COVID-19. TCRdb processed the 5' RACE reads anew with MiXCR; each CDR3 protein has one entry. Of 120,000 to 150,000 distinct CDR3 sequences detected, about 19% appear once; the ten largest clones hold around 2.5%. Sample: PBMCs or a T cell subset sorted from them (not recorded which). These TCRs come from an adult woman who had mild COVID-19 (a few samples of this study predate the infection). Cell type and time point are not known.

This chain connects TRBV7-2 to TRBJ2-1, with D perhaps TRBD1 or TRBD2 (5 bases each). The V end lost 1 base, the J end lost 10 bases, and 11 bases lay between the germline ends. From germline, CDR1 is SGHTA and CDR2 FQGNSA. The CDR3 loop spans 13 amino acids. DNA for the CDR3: TGTGCCAGCAGCTTAGACGGGGCCATGGAGCAGTTCTTC. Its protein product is CASSLDGAMEQFF.

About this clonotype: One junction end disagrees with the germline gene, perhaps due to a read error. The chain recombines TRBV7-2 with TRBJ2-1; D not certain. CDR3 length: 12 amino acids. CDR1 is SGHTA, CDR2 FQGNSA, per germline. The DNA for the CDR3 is TGTGCCAGCAGCTTATTCCCAAGAGTCTGGGTCTTC. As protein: CASSLFPRVWVF.

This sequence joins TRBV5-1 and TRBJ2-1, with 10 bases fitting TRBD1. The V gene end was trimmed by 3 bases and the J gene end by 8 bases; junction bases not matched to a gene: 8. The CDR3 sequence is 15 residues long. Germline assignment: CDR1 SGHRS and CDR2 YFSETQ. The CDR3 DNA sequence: TGCGCCAGCAGCTCCCGACAGGGGGCCGGGTATGAGCAGTTCTTC. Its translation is CASSSRQGAGYEQFF.

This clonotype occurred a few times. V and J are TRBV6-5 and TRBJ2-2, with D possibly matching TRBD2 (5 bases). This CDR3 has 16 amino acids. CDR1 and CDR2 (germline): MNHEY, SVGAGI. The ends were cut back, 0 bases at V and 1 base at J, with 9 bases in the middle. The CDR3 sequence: CASSYSSGGNTGELFF. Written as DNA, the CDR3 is TGTGCCAGCAGTTACTCTAGTGGAGGGAACACCGGGGAGCTGTTTTTT.

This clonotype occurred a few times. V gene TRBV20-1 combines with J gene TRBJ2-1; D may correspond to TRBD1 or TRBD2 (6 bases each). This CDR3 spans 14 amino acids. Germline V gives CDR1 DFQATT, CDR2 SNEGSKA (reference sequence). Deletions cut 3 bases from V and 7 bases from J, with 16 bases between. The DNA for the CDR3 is TGCAGTGCTAGTAGGGGGGAGTGGAGAAATGAGCAGTTCTTC. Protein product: CSASRGEWRNEQFF.

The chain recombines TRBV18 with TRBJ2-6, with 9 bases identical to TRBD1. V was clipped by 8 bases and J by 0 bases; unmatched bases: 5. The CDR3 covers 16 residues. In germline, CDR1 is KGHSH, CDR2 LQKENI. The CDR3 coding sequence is TGTGCCAGCCCAGGGGACAGGGACTCTGGGGCCAACGTCCTGACTTTC. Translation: CASPGDRDSGANVLTF. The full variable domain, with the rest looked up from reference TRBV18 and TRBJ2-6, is NAGVMQNPRHLVRRRGQEARLRCSPMKGHSHVYWYRQLPEEGLKFMVYLQKENIIDESGMPKERFSAEFPKEGPSILRIQQVVRGDSAAYFCASPGDRDSGANVLTFGAGSRLTVL.

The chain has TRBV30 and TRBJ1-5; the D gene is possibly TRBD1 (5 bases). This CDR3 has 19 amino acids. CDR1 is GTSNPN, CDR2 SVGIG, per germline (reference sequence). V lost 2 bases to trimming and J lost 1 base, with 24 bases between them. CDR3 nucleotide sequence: TGTGCCTGGAGTCGGGCCCGGTTCGGGGGGGAGGGAAGCAATCAGCCCCAGCATTTT. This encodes CAWSRARFGGEGSNQPQHF.

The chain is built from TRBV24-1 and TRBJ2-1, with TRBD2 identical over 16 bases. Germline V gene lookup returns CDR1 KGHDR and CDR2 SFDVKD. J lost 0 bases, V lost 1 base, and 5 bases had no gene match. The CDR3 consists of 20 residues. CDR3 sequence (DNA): TGTGCCACCAGTGATTTAGGGACTAGCGGGAGGGCTGGCTCCTACAATGAGCAGTTCTTC. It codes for CATSDLGTSGRAGSYNEQFF.

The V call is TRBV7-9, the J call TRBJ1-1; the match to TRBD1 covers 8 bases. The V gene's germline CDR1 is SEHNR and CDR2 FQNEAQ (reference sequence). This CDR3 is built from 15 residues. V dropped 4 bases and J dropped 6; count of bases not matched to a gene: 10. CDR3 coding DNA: TGTGCCAGCAGCTCTCTGACAGGGGCGGGGGCTGAAGCTTTCTTT. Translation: CASSSLTGAGAEAFF.

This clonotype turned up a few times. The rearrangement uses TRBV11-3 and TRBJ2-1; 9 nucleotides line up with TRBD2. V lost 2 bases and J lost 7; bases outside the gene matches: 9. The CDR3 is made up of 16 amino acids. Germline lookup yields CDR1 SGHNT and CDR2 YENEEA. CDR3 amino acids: CASSLLAGGRGNEQFF. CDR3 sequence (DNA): TGTGCCAGCAGCTTATTGGCGGGAGGGCGAGGGAATGAGCAGTTCTTC. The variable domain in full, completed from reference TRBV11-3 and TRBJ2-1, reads EAGVVQSPRYKIIEKKQPVAFWCNPISGHNTLYWYLQNLGQGPELLIRYENEEAVDDSQLPKDRFSAERLKGVDSTLKIQPAELGDSAVYLCASSLLAGGRGNEQFFGPGTRLTVL.

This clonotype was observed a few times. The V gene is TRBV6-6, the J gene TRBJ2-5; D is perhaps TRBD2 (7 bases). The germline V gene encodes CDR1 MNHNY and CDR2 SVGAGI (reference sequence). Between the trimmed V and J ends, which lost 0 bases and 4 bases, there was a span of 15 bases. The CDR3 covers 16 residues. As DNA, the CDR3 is TGTGCCAGCAGTTACTCCGCGGGGGCGCTGGGAGAGACCCAGTACTTC. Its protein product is CASSYSAGALGETQYF.

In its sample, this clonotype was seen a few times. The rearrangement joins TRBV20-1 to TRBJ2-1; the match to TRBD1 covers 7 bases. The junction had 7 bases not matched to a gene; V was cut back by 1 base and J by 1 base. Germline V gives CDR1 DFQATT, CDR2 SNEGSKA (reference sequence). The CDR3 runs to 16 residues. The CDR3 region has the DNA TGCAGTGCTAGAGGGACAGGCCTTCGGTCCTACAATGAGCAGTTCTTC. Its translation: CSARGTGLRSYNEQFF.

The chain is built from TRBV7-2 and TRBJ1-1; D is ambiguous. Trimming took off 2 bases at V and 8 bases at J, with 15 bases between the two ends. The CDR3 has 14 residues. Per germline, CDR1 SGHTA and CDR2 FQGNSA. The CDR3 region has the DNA TGTGCCAGCAGCTTATTACGGACGAATAACGAAGCTTTCTTT. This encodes CASSLLRTNNEAFF.

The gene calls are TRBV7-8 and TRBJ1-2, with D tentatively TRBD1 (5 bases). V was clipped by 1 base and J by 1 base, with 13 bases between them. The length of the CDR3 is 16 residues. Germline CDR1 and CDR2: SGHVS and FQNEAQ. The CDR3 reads CASSLEAGTLNYGYTF. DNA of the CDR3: TGTGCCAGCAGCTTAGAGGCAGGGACCCTTAACTATGGCTACACCTTC.

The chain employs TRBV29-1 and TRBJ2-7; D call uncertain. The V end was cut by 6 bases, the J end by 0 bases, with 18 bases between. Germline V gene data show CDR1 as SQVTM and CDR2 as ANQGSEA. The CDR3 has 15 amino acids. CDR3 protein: CSVSATAGPSYEQYF. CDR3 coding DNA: TGCAGCGTCTCAGCCACCGCCGGGCCCTCCTACGAGCAGTACTTC.

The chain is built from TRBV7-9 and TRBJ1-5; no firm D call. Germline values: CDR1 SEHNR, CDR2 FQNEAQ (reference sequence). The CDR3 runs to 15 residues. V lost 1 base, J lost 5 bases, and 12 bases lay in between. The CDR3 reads CASSLGREGYQPQHF. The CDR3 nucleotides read TGTGCCAGCAGCTTAGGGCGGGAGGGTTATCAGCCCCAGCATTTT.

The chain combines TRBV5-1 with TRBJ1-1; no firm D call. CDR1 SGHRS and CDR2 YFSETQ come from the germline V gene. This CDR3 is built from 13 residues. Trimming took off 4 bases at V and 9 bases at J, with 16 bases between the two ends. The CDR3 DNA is TGCGCCAGCAGCCCTGAACCTCTTACCCAAGCTTTCTTT. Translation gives CASSPEPLTQAFF.

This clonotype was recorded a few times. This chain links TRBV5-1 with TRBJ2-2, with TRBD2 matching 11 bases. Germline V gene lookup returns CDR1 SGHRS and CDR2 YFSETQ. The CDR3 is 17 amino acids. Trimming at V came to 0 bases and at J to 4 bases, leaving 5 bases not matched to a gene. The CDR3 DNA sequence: TGCGCCAGCAGCTTGGCTAGCGGGAGGTCAGGCACCGGGGAGCTGTTTTTT. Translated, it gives CASSLASGRSGTGELFF. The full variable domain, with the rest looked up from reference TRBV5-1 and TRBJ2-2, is KAGVTQTPRYLIKTRGQQVTLSCSPISGHRSVSWYQQTPGQGLQFLFEYFSETQRNKGNFPGRFSGRQFSNSRSEMNVSTLELGDSALYLCASSLASGRSGTGELFFGEGSRLTVL.

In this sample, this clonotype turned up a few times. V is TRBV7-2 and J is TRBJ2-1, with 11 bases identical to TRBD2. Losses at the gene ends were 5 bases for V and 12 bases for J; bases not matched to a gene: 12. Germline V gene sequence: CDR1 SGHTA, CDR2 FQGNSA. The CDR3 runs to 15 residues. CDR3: CASSIGTSGLQGQFF. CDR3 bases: TGTGCCAGCAGCATCGGGACTAGCGGCCTACAGGGGCAGTTCTTC.

The DNA of the CDR3 is TGTGCCAGCAGCTTCCAGCAGGGACAGGGGCTTTCTGAAGCTTTCTTT. It is translated as CASSFQQGQGLSEAFF. The J gene is TRBJ1-1, the V gene TRBV5-6; TRBD1 agrees at 10 bases. The CDR3 has 16 residues. CDR1 and CDR2 from the germline V gene are SGHDT and YYEEEE. V trimming: 2 bases; J trimming: 6 bases; junction bases outside the gene matches: 10. The full variable domain, with the rest looked up from reference TRBV5-6 and TRBJ1-1, is DAGVTQSPTHLIKTRGQQVTLRCSPKSGHDTVSWYQQALGQGPQFIFQYYEEEERQRGNFPDRFSGHQFPNYSSELNVNALLLGDSALYLCASSFQQGQGLSEAFFGQGTRLTVV.

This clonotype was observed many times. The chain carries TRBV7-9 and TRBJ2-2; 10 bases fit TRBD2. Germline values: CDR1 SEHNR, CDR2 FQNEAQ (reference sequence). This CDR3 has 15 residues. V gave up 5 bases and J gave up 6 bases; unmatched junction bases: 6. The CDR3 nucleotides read TGTGCCAGCAGCCCTAGCGGGGGAAGGCCCGGGGAGCTGTTTTTT. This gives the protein CASSPSGGRPGELFF.

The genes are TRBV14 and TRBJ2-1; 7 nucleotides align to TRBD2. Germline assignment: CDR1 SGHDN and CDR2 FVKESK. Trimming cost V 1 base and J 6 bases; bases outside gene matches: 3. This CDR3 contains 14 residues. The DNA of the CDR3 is TGTGCCAGCAGCCAAGGGGGAGGGGTCAATGAGCAGTTCTTC. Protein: CASSQGGGVNEQFF.

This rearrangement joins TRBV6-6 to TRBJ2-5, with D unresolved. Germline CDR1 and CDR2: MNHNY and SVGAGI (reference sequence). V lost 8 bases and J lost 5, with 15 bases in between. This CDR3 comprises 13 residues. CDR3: CASGWTAIETQYF. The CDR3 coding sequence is TGTGCCAGCGGATGGACGGCAATCGAGACCCAGTACTTC.

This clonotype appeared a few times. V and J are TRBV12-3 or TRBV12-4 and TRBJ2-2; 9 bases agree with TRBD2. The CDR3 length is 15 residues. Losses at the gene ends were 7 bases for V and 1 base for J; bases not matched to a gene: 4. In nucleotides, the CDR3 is TGTGCCAGCACCAGTAGCGGGGGGAACACCGGGGAGCTGTTTTTT. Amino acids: CASTSSGGNTGELFF.

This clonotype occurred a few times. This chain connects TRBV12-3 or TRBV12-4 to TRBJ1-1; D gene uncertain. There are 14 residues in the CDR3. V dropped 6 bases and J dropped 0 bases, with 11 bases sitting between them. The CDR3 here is CASRLLGVNTEAFF. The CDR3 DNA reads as TGTGCCAGCAGATTACTCGGGGTGAACACTGAAGCTTTCTTT.

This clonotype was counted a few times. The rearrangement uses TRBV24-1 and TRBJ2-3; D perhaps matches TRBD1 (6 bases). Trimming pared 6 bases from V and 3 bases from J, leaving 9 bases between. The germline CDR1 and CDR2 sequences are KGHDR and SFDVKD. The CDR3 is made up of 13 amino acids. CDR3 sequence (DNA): TGTGCCACCAGTCTCACAGGGACAGATACGCAGTATTTT. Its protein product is CATSLTGTDTQYF.

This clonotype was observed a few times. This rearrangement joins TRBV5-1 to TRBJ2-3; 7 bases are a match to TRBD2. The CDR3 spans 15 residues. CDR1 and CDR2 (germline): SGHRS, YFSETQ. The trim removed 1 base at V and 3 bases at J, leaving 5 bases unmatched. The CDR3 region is CASSLRVGGTDTQYF. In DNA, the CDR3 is TGCGCCAGCAGCTTGCGTGTGGGGGGGACAGATACGCAGTATTTT.